A selection of T cell receptor beta chains follows, all from one sample in a study of blood T cell repertoires in COVID-19. Repertoires were generated with immunoSEQ multiplex PCR, while TCRdb's copy carries only in-frame clones and drops some. In the table there are 150,000 or so clones, 70% to 90% of which are singletons. The sequenced sample was PBMCs or T cells enriched from blood (not recorded which). These receptors were collected from a woman aged 45 to 65 who had recovered from COVID-19. CDR3s include the opening cysteine and the closing phenylalanine or tryptophan. Each record gives: clone size, D gene, J gene, V gene, CDR3 DNA, CDR3 protein. A D gene is named only where the DNA matches it firmly. Some rows mark clone size as missing; the rest say once, few, many or name a class of expanded clone.

NA TRBD1 TRBJ1-4 TRBV9 TGTGCCAGCAGCCCTGGACAGGGAGGTGAAAAACTGTTTTTT CASSPGQGGEKLFF
NA NA TRBJ2-5 TRBV6-6 TGTGCCACCACAGGGAATCGGGAGACCCAGTACTTC CATTGNRETQYF
once NA TRBJ1-5 TRBV30 TGTGCCTGGACGGGGGGCGCCGGTCAGCCCCAGCATTTT CAWTGGAGQPQHF
NA TRBD1 TRBJ1-6 TRBV19 TGTGCCAGTAGTATCACTACAGGGGCCCGTAGCTCCTATAATTCACCCCTCCACTTT CASSITTGARSSYNSPLHF
NA NA TRBJ1-3 TRBV11-3 TGTGCCAGCAGCTTGGACAGTCCGCACTCTGGAAACACCATATATTTT CASSLDSPHSGNTIYF
NA NA TRBJ1-2 TRBV7-9 TGTGCCAGCAGCTTCGACACCCAAGGCTTGGGCTACACCTTC CASSFDTQGLGYTF
NA NA TRBJ1-2 TRBV9 TGTGCCAGCAGCGTAGACGGTGCTAACTATGGCTACACCTTC CASSVDGANYGYTF
NA NA TRBJ1-5 TRBV7-2 TGTGCCAGCAGCTTAGGGGCTAATCCCCTGGCCCAGCATTTT CASSLGANPLAQHF
NA TRBD1 TRBJ1-1 TRBV20-1 TGCAGTGCTAGTGGGACAGTGAACACTGAAGCTTTCTTT CSASGTVNTEAFF
once NA TRBJ1-6 TRBV5-1 TGCGCCAGCAGCTTGGTTCACTCGGAGCCCCTCCACTTT CASSLVHSEPLHF
NA NA TRBJ2-1 TRBV30 TGTGCCTGGAAGTCCGGGGGTTACAATGAGCAGTTCTTC CAWKSGGYNEQFF
NA TRBD2 TRBJ2-1 TRBV3-1/TRBV3-2 TGTGCCAGCAGTCTCAGCGGGGGGGGCAATGAGCAGTTCTTC CASSLSGGGNEQFF
NA NA TRBJ2-3 TRBV3-1/TRBV3-2 TGTGCCAGCAGTCTGACCGGGTGGGGCACAGATACGCAGTATTTT CASSLTGWGTDTQYF
NA NA TRBJ1-1 TRBV3-1/TRBV3-2 TGTGCCAGCAGCCAAGCCCCCCAGGGGAGCACTGAAGCTTTCTTT CASSQAPQGSTEAFF
once NA TRBJ1-1 TRBV18 TGTGCCAGCTCACCCCTCCGGGACACTGAAGCTTTCTTT CASSPLRDTEAFF
NA TRBD1 TRBJ1-2 TRBV6-5 TGTGCCAGCAAGGCGGGACAGTATGGCTACACCTTC CASKAGQYGYTF
NA NA TRBJ1-5 TRBV15 TGTGCCACCAGCACAGTATTGTCTCAAAATCAGCCCCAGCATTTT CATSTVLSQNQPQHF
NA NA TRBJ1-5 TRBV30 TGTGCCTGGAGCTTGGGGTCCGGGACACTAAATCAGCCCCAGCATTTT CAWSLGSGTLNQPQHF
NA NA TRBJ1-1 TRBV6-5 TGTGCCAGCAGCTTTCAGGGTAACACTGAAGCTTTCTTT CASSFQGNTEAFF
NA TRBD1 TRBJ2-5 TRBV4-2 TGTGCCAGCAGCCCCGTGGGACAGGGGGCTTCGGAGACCCAGTACTTC CASSPVGQGASETQYF
NA NA TRBJ1-2 TRBV6-1 TGTGCCAGCAGTGAAAGGAGACAGGACATCGGCTACACCTTC CASSERRQDIGYTF
NA TRBD2 TRBJ2-1 TRBV2 TGTGCCAGCAGTGAACCCACTAGCGGGGGGCAGAGCTCCTACAATGAGCAGTTCTTC CASSEPTSGGQSSYNEQFF
NA NA TRBJ1-1 TRBV12-3/TRBV12-4 TGTGCCAGCAGTGACACCTCTGAAGCTTTCTTT CASSDTSEAFF
NA TRBD1 TRBJ1-4 TRBV28 TGTGCCAGCAGTTTCCAGGGGGCAACTAATGAAAAACTGTTTTTT CASSFQGATNEKLFF
NA NA TRBJ1-1 TRBV5-1 TGCGCCAGCAGTACAGGGATGCGGGCGGGCACTGAAGCTTTCTTT CASSTGMRAGTEAFF
NA NA TRBJ1-1 TRBV10-2 TGCGCCAGCGCCCGCCCAGCGGAAAACATGAACACTGAAGCTTTCTTT CASARPAENMNTEAFF
NA TRBD2 TRBJ2-3 TRBV4-2 TGTGCCAGCAGCCAAGAGGTCGCGGGACTAGTTGCAGATACGCAGTATTTT CASSQEVAGLVADTQYF
NA TRBD1 TRBJ1-2 TRBV6-5 TGTGCCAGCAGTTACTCGAGCTCCGGGACAGGGTATGGCTACACCTTC CASSYSSSGTGYGYTF
NA NA TRBJ1-1 TRBV7-2 TGTGCCAGCAACCCGACGCCAGGGTTCTTTGAAGCTTTCTTT CASNPTPGFFEAFF
few NA TRBJ1-6 TRBV28 TGTGCCAGCACAGTTGACAGGAGCCCGAAAAATAATTCACCCCTCCACTTT CASTVDRSPKNNSPLHF
NA NA TRBJ1-6 TRBV9 TGTGCCAGCAGCGTAGCGGGAGGGGGGATATCACCCCTCCACTTT CASSVAGGGISPLHF
NA NA TRBJ1-5 TRBV7-2 TGTGCCAGCACCCTGGGGGGGTTTAGCAATCAGCCCCAGCATTTT CASTLGGFSNQPQHF
NA NA TRBJ1-2 TRBV15 TGTGCCACCAGCACGGACCTCCGCCAGGGTGACGATGGCTACACCTTC CATSTDLRQGDDGYTF